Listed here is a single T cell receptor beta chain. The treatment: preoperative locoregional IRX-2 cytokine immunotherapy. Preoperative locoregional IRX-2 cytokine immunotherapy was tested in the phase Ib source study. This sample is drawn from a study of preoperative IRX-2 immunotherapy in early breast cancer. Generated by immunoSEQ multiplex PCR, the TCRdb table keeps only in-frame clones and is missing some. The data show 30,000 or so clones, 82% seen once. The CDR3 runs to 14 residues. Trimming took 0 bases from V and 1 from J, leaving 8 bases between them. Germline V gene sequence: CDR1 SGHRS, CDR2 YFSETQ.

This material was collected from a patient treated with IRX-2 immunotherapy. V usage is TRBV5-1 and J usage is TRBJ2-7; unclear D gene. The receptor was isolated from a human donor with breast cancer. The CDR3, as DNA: TGCGCCAGCAGCTTGGGACTCTCTTCCTACGAGCAGTACTTC. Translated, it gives CASSLGLSSYEQYF.